This note documents a single T cell receptor beta chain sequence. The sample originates from a study of blood T cell repertoires in COVID-19. TCRdb's table, derived via immunoSEQ multiplex PCR, lists solely in-frame clones and lacks some. The data contain around 120,000 clones, around four fifths of them singletons. The CDR3 totals 13 residues. Per the germline V gene, CDR1 is SGDLS and CDR2 is YYNGEE. Trimming took off 3 bases at V and 1 base at J, with 7 bases between the two ends. The sequence was obtained from a man in his thirties or forties with acute or convalescent COVID-19. The chain employs TRBV9 and TRBJ1-1; no definite D call. Specimen: peripheral blood. The CDR3 here is CASSAHGNTEAFF. The CDR3, as DNA: TGTGCCAGCAGCGCCCACGGGAACACTGAAGCTTTCTTT.